This TCR beta chain is drawn from a study of human T cells and chemical hapten exposure. General study findings and limits: Alopecia affecting every donor means their immune response may not match healthy people's.

This clonotype was picked up many times. The antigen is unknown. The time point is: patch test 1, 2 weeks after DPC sensitization. Regarding treatment: therapeutic diphenylcyclopropenone sensitization with weekly scalp DPC. Participating donors were patients with alopecia, aged 18 to 70 years, considered appropriate candidates for DPC. Germline-derived CDR1 and CDR2 are SGHAT and FQDESV (reference sequence). The CDR3 length is 13 residues. V lost 4 bases and J lost 9, with 13 bases in between. The library tagged each cDNA molecule with unique molecular identifiers. Original handling: TCRs per sample had a median of approximately 88,000 and ranged from about 20,000 to 700,000. MiXCR, applied by TCRdb to the RACE reads, yields one record per CDR3 protein. The V and J calls follow TCRdb's processing rather than the paper's. The data show 100,000 or so distinct CDR3 sequences, about 11% seen once.

This sequence originates from a man in his forties with alopecia areata. Some clones in this sample may be carry-over from other donors' samples. The V call is TRBV11-1, the J call TRBJ2-1; D call uncertain. Sequences were derived from whole blood, sampled in connection with sensitization to the hapten diphenylcyclopropenone (DPC). The CDR3 DNA reads as TGTGCCAGCAGCTCCCAGGTAGCACGTGAGCAGTTCTTC. Translating gives CASSSQVAREQFF. Together with reference TRBV11-1 and TRBJ2-1, the CDR3 gives the full variable domain: EAEVAQSPRYKITEKSQAVAFWCDPISGHATLYWYRQILGQGPELLVQFQDESVVDDSQLPKDRFSAERLKGVDSTLKIQPAELGDSAMYLCASSSQVAREQFFGPGTRLTVL.